This entry concerns a single T cell receptor (beta chain). Its cognate antigen is unknown. The table came from immunoSEQ multiplex PCR; TCRdb's copy has only in-frame clones and leaves some out. In the table there are 50,000 or so clones, about 93% of which are singletons. The sample originates from a study of graft-versus-host responses after intestinal transplantation. Background on the study: Among the recipients, all got anti-thymocyte globulin induction and then tacrolimus and steroids for approximately 3 years.

The V gene's germline CDR1 is SGHTA and CDR2 FQGNSA. The J segment lost 2 bases and the V segment lost 3 bases, leaving 1 base of the junction unmatched. This CDR3 contains 14 residues. Study-wide results and limits: The study associated peak circulating GvH clone levels with early post-transplant HvG declines. There were GvH clones found in recipient marrow, and some of them appeared first in ileum or blood.

Sample: unstimulated CD4+ T cells sorted from spleen or lymph node cells, taken before transplant. This chain links TRBV7-2 with TRBJ2-7; 10 positions match TRBD2. This TCR derives from a human donor who was the organ donor for an intestinal transplant. The DNA of the CDR3 is TGTGCCAGCAGCTTCGGACTAGCGGCCTACGAGCAGTACTTC. Translating gives CASSFGLAAYEQYF.